The 27 T cell receptor beta chains given below trace back to one sample, sequenced in a study of T cells in Graves' hyperthyroidism and ophthalmopathy. TCR beta CDR3 region amplification was performed from RNA transcripts. First-round RT-PCR with HTBI primers amplified the TCR CDR3 region. TCRdb reanalysed the multiplex PCR reads using MiXCR and keeps one entry per CDR3 protein. The data hold 340,000 or so distinct CDR3 sequences, with 15% to 20% observed a single time. The sequenced sample was blood. The receptors originated from a man younger than 40 with Graves' hyperthyroidism.

At least ten counts were recorded for this clonotype. V usage is TRBV5-1 and J usage is TRBJ2-1; 10 positions agree with TRBD1. This CDR3 region has 15 residues. The V gene's germline CDR1 is SGHRS and CDR2 YFSETQ. The J segment lost 10 bases and the V segment lost 3 bases, leaving 10 bases of the junction unmatched. The CDR3 region has the DNA TGCGCCAGCAGCTCCGGGACAGGGGCCCCAGGGGAGCAGTTCTTC. Amino acid sequence: CASSSGTGAPGEQFF.

This clonotype came up many times. The chain recombines TRBV18 with TRBJ2-7, with 13 nucleotides matching TRBD2. The CDR3 is made up of 16 amino acids. V shed 3 bases, J shed 0 bases, and the junction held 2 bases outside the gene matches. CDR1 and CDR2 from the germline V gene are KGHSH and LQKENI. CDR3 sequence reads: CASSPGTSGISYEQYF. CDR3 in DNA: TGTGCCAGCTCACCCGGGACTAGCGGGATCTCCTACGAGCAGTACTTC.

CDR3 DNA: TGTGCCAGTAGTGTGACAGGGTATACCTACGAGCAGTACTTC. Protein: CASSVTGYTYEQYF. The gene calls are TRBV19 and TRBJ2-7; 7 bases are a match to TRBD1. This CDR3 comprises 14 residues. The germline V gene encodes CDR1 LNHDA and CDR2 SQIVND (reference sequence). The V and J ends lost 5 bases and 2 bases, in that order; junction bases with no gene match: 6.

This clonotype showed up just once. The chain carries TRBV7-2 and TRBJ2-7, with D possibly called TRBD1 or TRBD2 (7 bases each). This CDR3 has 15 residues. V lost 5 bases and J lost 6, with 20 bases in between. Germline CDR1 is SGHTA and CDR2 is FQGNSA. CDR3 amino acids: CASSPGTVGGGEQYF. In nucleotides, the CDR3 is TGTGCCAGCAGCCCTGGGACAGTGGGGGGGGGCGAGCAGTACTTC. Together with reference TRBV7-2 and TRBJ2-7, the CDR3 gives the full variable domain: GAGVSQSPSNKVTEKGKDVELRCDPISGHTALYWYRQSLGQGLEFLIYFQGNSAPDKSGLPSDRFSAERTGGSVSTLTIQRTQQEDSAVYLCASSPGTVGGGEQYFGPGTRLTVT.

The V call is TRBV6-5, the J call TRBJ1-1; D is ambiguous. The CDR3 is 17 amino acids. Germline CDR1 reads MNHEY; CDR2 reads SVGAGI. Trimming left V 2 bases short and J 3 bases short, with 19 bases between. CDR3 protein: CASSYVERLGEDTEAFF. CDR3 sequence (DNA): TGTGCCAGCAGTTACGTCGAGCGGTTGGGTGAGGACACTGAAGCTTTCTTT.

Comment on this clonotype: This likely comes from a read error, as the CDR3 has no conserved phenylalanine or tryptophan at its end. The rearrangement uses TRBV12-3 or TRBV12-4 and TRBJ2-2; maybe TRBD1 (6 bases). V was clipped by 5 bases and J by 2 bases, with 12 bases between them. CDR3 size: 15 residues. CDR3 nucleotide sequence: TGTGCCAGCAGTAAAGGACAGACAAACACCGGGGAGCTGTTTTCT. Translating it yields CASSKGQTNTGELFS.

This clonotype was detected only a few times. The chain combines TRBV7-9 with TRBJ1-2; perhaps TRBD1 as D (6 bases). This CDR3 is 14 amino acids long. Trimming stripped 7 bases from V and 0 bases from J, with 12 bases between. Germline values: CDR1 SEHNR, CDR2 FQNEAQ (reference sequence). The CDR3 spells CASTRTVTNYGYTF. The CDR3 DNA follows: TGTGCCAGCACCCGGACAGTCACTAACTATGGCTACACCTTC.

This clonotype was detected only a few times. The chain employs TRBV10-3 and TRBJ2-7; the D gene is possibly TRBD1 (5 bases). The V and J ends lost 2 bases and 3 bases respectively, with 14 bases between them. The CDR3 contains 15 residues. The germline V gene has CDR1 ENHRY and CDR2 SYGVKD. CDR3 coding DNA: TGTGCCATCAGTGAGGGGGCAGGGAAAGACTACGAGCAGTACTTC. Encoded protein: CAISEGAGKDYEQYF.

Here the CDR3 reads CSVSPGVGSYGYTF. Here the CDR3 DNA reads TGCAGCGTGTCCCCCGGGGTCGGGAGCTATGGCTACACCTTC. The chain joins TRBV29-1 to TRBJ1-2; D not resolved. The CDR3 extends over 14 amino acids. CDR1 and CDR2 from the germline V gene are SQVTM and ANQGSEA. V was cut by 6 bases and J by 4 bases, with 18 bases left in between.

This clonotype appeared a single time. V is TRBV9 and J is TRBJ2-3; a possible D gene is TRBD2 (7 bases). Germline V lookup: CDR1 SGDLS, CDR2 YYNGEE. This CDR3 is built from 16 residues. V shed 3 bases and J shed 0 bases, with 14 bases lying between them. CDR3 protein: CASSEGGTASTDTQYF. Here the CDR3 DNA reads TGTGCCAGCAGCGAGGGGGGGACGGCTAGCACAGATACGCAGTATTTT.

This clonotype showed up many times. The chain uses TRBV28 and TRBJ2-3; D unresolved. The germline V gene encodes CDR1 MDHEN and CDR2 SYDVKM. Deletions cut 2 bases from V and 2 bases from J, with 11 bases between. The CDR3 has 15 amino acids. CDR3 DNA sequence: TGTGCCAGCAGTTTACTACTTTTCCACACAGATACGCAGTATTTT. Encoded protein: CASSLLLFHTDTQYF.

DNA for the CDR3: TGTGCCAGCAGCGCTGCCGGGACAGGGGCGGACGAGCAGTACTTC. The encoded protein is CASSAAGTGADEQYF. The chain recombines TRBV7-3 with TRBJ2-7; 10 bases map to TRBD1. CDR3 length equals 15 residues. Germline trimming cut 5 bases from V and 5 bases from J; bases unmatched to any gene: 9. Looked up from germline, CDR1 is SGHTA and CDR2 is FQGTGA.

This clonotype was counted only a few times. The CDR3 DNA is TGTGCCTTGAAGCGGGAGGCGCACTACGAGCAGTACTTC. Translated: CALKREAHYEQYF. V usage is TRBV30 and J usage is TRBJ2-7, with 9 bases aligning to TRBD2. The CDR3 loop spans 13 amino acids. Germline CDR1 is GTSNPN and CDR2 is SVGIG (reference sequence). V lost 7 bases to trimming and J lost 3 bases; unmatched junction nucleotides: 7.

This clonotype was detected many times. The chain employs TRBV27 and TRBJ2-3; no firm D call. The CDR3 totals 15 residues. From germline, CDR1 is MNHEY and CDR2 SMNVEV (reference sequence). Trimming pared 3 bases from V and 1 base from J, leaving 11 bases between. This CDR3 is CASSLVYGRTDTQYF. DNA of the CDR3: TGTGCCAGCAGTTTGGTCTACGGGCGCACAGATACGCAGTATTTT.

This clonotype was found many times. The J gene is TRBJ2-7, the V gene TRBV11-3, with D unclear. Germline CDR1 is SGHNT and CDR2 is YENEEA. The CDR3 has 14 amino acids. Trimming stripped 5 bases from V and 2 bases from J, with 13 bases between. The CDR3 DNA reads TGTGCCAGCAGCGTGACGACGGCCACCTACGAGCAGTACTTC. As protein: CASSVTTATYEQYF.

About this clonotype: A read error is possible here, since a much larger clone lies one base away. The chain's CDR3 is CASGLVRVRGGYTF. The CDR3 coding sequence is TGTGCCAGCGGTTTAGTCAGGGTACGGGGAGGCTACACCTTC. V is TRBV12-3 or TRBV12-4 and J is TRBJ1-2, with D maybe TRBD1 (5 bases). CDR3 size: 14 residues.

This clonotype was detected ten times or more. This rearrangement joins TRBV6-4 to TRBJ2-3; D is uncertain. The CDR3 runs to 13 residues. CDR1 and CDR2 (germline): MRHNA, SNTAGT. Trimming removed 2 bases at V and 0 bases at J, with 3 bases between. In DNA form, the CDR3 reads TGTGCCAGCAGTGACGGCAGCACAGATACGCAGTATTTT. Its translation is CASSDGSTDTQYF.

This clonotype was detected a few times. A read error may explain this, as a much larger clone is one base away. V usage is TRBV7-8 and J usage is TRBJ2-5, with TRBD2 matching 8 bases. This CDR3 is 16 amino acids long. CDR1 is SGHVS and CDR2 is FQNEAQ in the germline V gene. The CDR3 DNA reads TGTGCCAGCAGGCTTAGGGTACTAGCGGAACAAGAGACCCAGCACTTC. Protein product: CASRLRVLAEQETQHF.

V and J are TRBV2 and TRBJ1-2; TRBD1 matches 8 bases. The J segment lost 7 bases and the V segment lost 3 bases, leaving 7 bases of the junction unmatched. Per germline, CDR1 SNHLY and CDR2 FYNNEI. This CDR3 is built from 14 residues. CDR3 nucleotides: TGTGCCAGCAGTGAGTTGGGACAGGCGCGTGGCTACACCTTC. This sequence encodes CASSELGQARGYTF.

This clonotype was observed at least ten times. V usage is TRBV7-3 and J usage is TRBJ2-3; D assignment may be TRBD1 or TRBD2 (7 bases each). Trimming stripped 5 bases from V and 2 bases from J, with 11 bases between. From germline, CDR1 is SGHTA and CDR2 FQGTGA. The CDR3 loop spans 14 amino acids. The CDR3 coding sequence is TGTGCCAGCAGCCAGGGGGGGAACACAGATACGCAGTATTTT. Protein product: CASSQGGNTDTQYF.

In this sample, this clonotype turned up many times. The CDR3 coding sequence is TGTGCCAGCAGCTCTAGCGGATCCTACGAGCAGTACTTC. Its protein is CASSSSGSYEQYF. The gene calls are TRBV7-3 and TRBJ2-7, with 7 bases matching TRBD2. CDR3 length: 13 amino acids. The trim removed 4 bases at V and 1 base at J, leaving 1 base unmatched. The germline V gene encodes CDR1 SGHTA and CDR2 FQGTGA.

This clonotype has a count of ten or more. The V gene is TRBV20-1, the J gene TRBJ2-4; 7 positions match TRBD2. The CDR3 spans 15 residues. Trimming cost V 5 bases and J 1 base; bases outside gene matches: 8. From germline, CDR1 is DFQATT and CDR2 SNEGSKA (reference sequence). The CDR3 region is CSAALTSRAKNIQYF. The CDR3 DNA sequence: TGCAGTGCTGCGCTGACTAGCAGGGCCAAAAACATTCAGTACTTC.

In its sample, this clonotype was seen a few times. The chain links TRBV27 to TRBJ1-1, with D possibly being TRBD1 (6 bases). The CDR3 runs 15 residues. Trimming shortened V by 5 bases and J by 0 bases, and 13 bases separated the two germline ends. Germline V gene data show CDR1 as MNHEY and CDR2 as SMNVEV (reference sequence). CDR3 in DNA: TGTGCCAGCAGTCGCCCGGGACAAGTGAACACTGAAGCTTTCTTT. Residues: CASSRPGQVNTEAFF.

This clonotype was seen many times. V gene TRBV5-1 combines with J gene TRBJ1-2; the D is unclear. Trimming pared 8 bases from V and 4 bases from J, leaving 21 bases between. The CDR3 has 15 residues. CDR1 and CDR2 from the germline V gene are SGHRS and YFSETQ. DNA of the CDR3: TGCGCCAGTAACTCCCGCGGCGGGGTCGGCTATGGCTACACCTTC. Encoded protein: CASNSRGGVGYGYTF.

This clonotype was recorded at least ten times. This chain connects TRBV12-3 or TRBV12-4 to TRBJ2-7, with 7 bases lining up with TRBD2. After removal of 7 bases from V and 7 bases from J, the junction contained 16 bases not matched to a gene. CDR3 length: 15 amino acids. The CDR3 region is CASTLRSGVGREQYF. Written as DNA, the CDR3 is TGTGCCAGCACCCTCCGGAGCGGGGTTGGGAGGGAGCAGTACTTC.

This clonotype was observed many times. CDR3 DNA sequence: TGTGCCACCCGTGCGGCGGGACTAGGGACGCAAGAGACCCAGTACTTC. It yields the protein CATRAAGLGTQETQYF. The chain uses TRBV6-1 and TRBJ2-5; 8 bases line up with TRBD2. The CDR3 covers 16 residues. Germline V CDR1 and CDR2: MNHNS, SASEGT. With 10 bases clipped from V and 2 bases from J, the junction kept 15 bases outside the gene matches.

This clonotype was detected ten times or more. The chain links TRBV27 to TRBJ2-7; D is possibly TRBD1 or TRBD2 (6 bases each). Germline assignment: CDR1 MNHEY and CDR2 SMNVEV (reference sequence). Trimming stripped 3 bases from V and 6 bases from J, with 18 bases between. This CDR3 comprises 15 residues. DNA of the CDR3: TGTGCCAGCAGTTTCTTCGTGGGGGGCGCATCCGAGCAGTACTTC. The encoded protein is CASSFFVGGASEQYF.